The present entry profiles one T cell receptor beta chain with its context. Its specificity is not known. The data derive from a study of cytomegalovirus exposure and HLA in healthy donors. With 60 Vbeta and 13 Jbeta primers, the PCR was carried out. Some clones are missing from TCRdb's copy, which holds only in-frame ones; the method was immunoSEQ multiplex PCR. The profile shows 150,000 to 200,000 clones, around 79% of them singletons. Notes on the study in general: The classifier reportedly diagnosed cytomegalovirus status with high sensitivity and specificity.

CDR1 is SGHVS, CDR2 FQNEAQ, per germline. The CDR3 extends over 15 amino acids. The clonotype was recovered from a man in his forties in good health and CMV-seropositive. The sequenced sample was PBMCs. The chain employs TRBV7-8 and TRBJ2-5, with 12 bases identical to TRBD2. TRBJ2-7 explains the end of the DNA better; the J call may be wrong. The CDR3 DNA reads as TGTGCCAGCAGCACCAGACTAGCGGGAGTTTACGAGCAGTACTTC. Its protein is CASSTRLAGVYEQYF.